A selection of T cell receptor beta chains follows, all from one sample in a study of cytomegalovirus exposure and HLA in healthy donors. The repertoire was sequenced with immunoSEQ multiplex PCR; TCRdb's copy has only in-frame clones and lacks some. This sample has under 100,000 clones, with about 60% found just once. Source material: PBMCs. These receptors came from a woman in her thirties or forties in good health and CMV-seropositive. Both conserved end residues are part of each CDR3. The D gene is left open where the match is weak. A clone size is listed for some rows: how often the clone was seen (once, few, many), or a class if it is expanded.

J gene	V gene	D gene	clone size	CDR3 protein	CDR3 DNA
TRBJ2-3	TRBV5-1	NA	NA	CASSLQVGTDTQYF	TGCGCCAGCAGCTTGCAGGTGGGCACAGATACGCAGTATTTT
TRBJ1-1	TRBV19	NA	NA	CASSIEGLNTEAFF	TGTGCCAGTAGTATAGAGGGACTTAACACTGAAGCTTTCTTT
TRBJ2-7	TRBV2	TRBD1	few	CASSGTGDYEQYF	TGTGCCAGCTCCGGGACAGGAGACTACGAGCAGTACTTC
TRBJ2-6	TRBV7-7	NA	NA	CAVSTDSGANVLTF	TGTGCCGTCTCAACAGACTCTGGGGCCAACGTCCTGACTTTC
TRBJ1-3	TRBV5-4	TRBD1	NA	CASSRGQGPGDTIYF	TGTGCCAGCAGCAGGGGACAGGGTCCCGGGGACACCATATATTTT
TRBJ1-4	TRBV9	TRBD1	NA	CASSVQGATNEKLFF	TGTGCCAGCAGCGTACAGGGGGCAACTAATGAAAAACTGTTTTTT
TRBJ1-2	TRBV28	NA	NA	CASRTGEFYGYTF	TGTGCCAGCAGGACAGGAGAATTCTATGGCTACACCTTC
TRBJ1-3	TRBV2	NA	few	CASSAAPVPSGNTIYF	TGTGCCAGCAGTGCCGCTCCAGTTCCCTCTGGAAACACCATATATTTT
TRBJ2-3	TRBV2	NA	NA	CASRRDGDPGGDTQYF	TGTGCCAGCAGAAGGGACGGGGACCCCGGGGGAGATACGCAGTATTTT
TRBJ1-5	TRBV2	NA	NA	CASSEGQNLPQHF	TGTGCCAGCAGTGAAGGGCAGAACCTTCCCCAGCATTTT
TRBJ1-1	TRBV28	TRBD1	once	CALQGAFGTEAFF	TGTGCCTTACAGGGGGCCTTCGGGACTGAAGCTTTCTTT
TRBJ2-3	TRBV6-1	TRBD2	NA	CASSDGLAGTDTQYF	TGTGCCAGCAGTGATGGGCTAGCGGGCACAGATACGCAGTATTTT
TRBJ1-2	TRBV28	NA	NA	CASSLVSSSNYGYTF	TGTGCCAGCAGTTTAGTATCGTCGTCGAACTATGGCTACACCTTC
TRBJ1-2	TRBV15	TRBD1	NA	CATSRDPWAGGSQWSYGYTF	TGTGCCACCAGCAGAGACCCCTGGGCAGGGGGCAGTCAGTGGAGCTATGGCTACACCTTC
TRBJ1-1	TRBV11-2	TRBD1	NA	CASSPGQGPLAAFF	TGTGCCAGCAGCCCAGGACAGGGGCCGCTTGCAGCTTTCTTT
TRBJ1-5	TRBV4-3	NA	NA	CASSQDYRSNQPQHF	TGCGCCAGCAGCCAAGATTACAGGAGTAATCAGCCCCAGCATTTT
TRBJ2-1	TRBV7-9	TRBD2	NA	CASRVIFGRELFSEQFF	TGTGCCAGCAGAGTGATCTTTGGGCGGGAGTTATTCAGCGAGCAGTTCTTC
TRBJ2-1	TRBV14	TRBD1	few	CASSQQGVSEQFF	TGTGCCAGCAGCCAACAGGGGGTATCTGAGCAGTTCTTC
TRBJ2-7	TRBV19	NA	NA	CASSVKGNLAVSSYEQYF	TGTGCCAGTAGTGTAAAGGGTAACTTAGCGGTATCCTCCTACGAGCAGTACTTC
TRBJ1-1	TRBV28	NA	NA	CAYGGGGKIAFF	TGTGCCTACGGGGGGGGCGGTAAGATTGCTTTCTTT
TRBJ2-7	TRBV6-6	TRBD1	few	CASSYGTGREQYF	TGTGCCAGCAGTTACGGGACAGGTCGCGAGCAGTACTTC
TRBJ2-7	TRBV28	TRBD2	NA	CASSFNTGGAYEQYF	TGTGCCAGCAGTTTCAACACGGGGGGGGCCTACGAGCAGTACTTC
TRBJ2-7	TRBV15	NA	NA	CATGLRNYEQYF	TGTGCCACCGGGTTACGGAACTACGAGCAATACTTC
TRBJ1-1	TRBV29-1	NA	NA	CSVAHDSGTEAFF	TGCAGCGTTGCCCATGACAGTGGCACTGAAGCTTTCTTT
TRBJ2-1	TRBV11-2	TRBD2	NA	CASSLRREGHNEQFF	TGTGCCAGCAGCTTAAGACGGGAGGGCCACAATGAGCAGTTCTTC
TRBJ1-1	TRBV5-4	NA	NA	CASSSAGDTEAFF	TGTGCCAGCAGCTCGGCGGGGGACACTGAAGCTTTCTTT
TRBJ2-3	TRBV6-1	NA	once	CASSERGNTDTQYF	TGTGCCAGCAGTGAACGAGGGAACACAGATACGCAGTATTTT
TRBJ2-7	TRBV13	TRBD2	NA	CASSLSGLASSYEQYF	TGTGCCAGCAGCTTATCGGGACTAGCCTCCTCCTACGAGCAGTACTTC
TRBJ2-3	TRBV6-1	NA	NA	CASSLRGTDTQYF	TGTGCCAGCAGCCTAAGGGGGACAGATACGCAGTATTTT